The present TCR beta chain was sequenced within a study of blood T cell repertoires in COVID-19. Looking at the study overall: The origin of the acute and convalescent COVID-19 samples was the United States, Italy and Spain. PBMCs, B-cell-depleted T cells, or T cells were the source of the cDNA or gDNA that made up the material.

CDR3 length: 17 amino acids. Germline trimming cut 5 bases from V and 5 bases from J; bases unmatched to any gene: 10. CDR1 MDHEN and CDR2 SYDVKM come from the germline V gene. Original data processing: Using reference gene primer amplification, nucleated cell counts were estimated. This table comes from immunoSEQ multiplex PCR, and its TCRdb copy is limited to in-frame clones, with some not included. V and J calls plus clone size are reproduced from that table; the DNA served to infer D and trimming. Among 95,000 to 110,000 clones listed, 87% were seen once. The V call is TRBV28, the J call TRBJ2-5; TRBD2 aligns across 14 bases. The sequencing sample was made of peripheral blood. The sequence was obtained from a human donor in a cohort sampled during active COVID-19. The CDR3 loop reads CASSQMGLAGVMETQYF. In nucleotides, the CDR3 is TGTGCCAGCAGTCAAATGGGACTAGCGGGAGTTATGGAGACCCAGTACTTC.